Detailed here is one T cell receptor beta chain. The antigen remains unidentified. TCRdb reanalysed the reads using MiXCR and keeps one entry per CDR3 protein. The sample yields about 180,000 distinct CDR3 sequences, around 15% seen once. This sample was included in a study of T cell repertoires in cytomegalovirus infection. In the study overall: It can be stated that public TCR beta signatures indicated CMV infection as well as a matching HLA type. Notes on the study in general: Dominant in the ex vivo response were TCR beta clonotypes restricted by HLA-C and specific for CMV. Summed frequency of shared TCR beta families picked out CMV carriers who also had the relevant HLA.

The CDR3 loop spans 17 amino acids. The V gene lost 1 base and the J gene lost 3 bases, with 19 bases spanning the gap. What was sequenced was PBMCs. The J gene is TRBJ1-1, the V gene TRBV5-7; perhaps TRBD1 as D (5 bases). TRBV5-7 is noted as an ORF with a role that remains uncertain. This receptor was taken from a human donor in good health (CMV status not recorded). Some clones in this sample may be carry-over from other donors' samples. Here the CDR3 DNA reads TGTGCCAGCAGCTTGCGACGGACAATGGGGAGGGACACTGAAGCTTTCTTT. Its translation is CASSLRRTMGRDTEAFF.